These 6 T cell receptor beta chains were all obtained from the same sample, sequenced in a study of blood T cell repertoires in COVID-19 (TCRdb year 2020). The library was produced with the immunoSEQ multiplex PCR assay. TCRdb limited this immuneACCESS table to in-frame rearrangements with V and J called. A share of clones is missing; checked studies link under half to unresolved V genes, and the rest is unexplained. The sample includes 130,000 or so clones, with around nine tenths observed a single time. The top ten hold approximately 4.5% of the sample. The material sequenced was peripheral blood. Receptors were obtained from a man aged 55 to 69 with COVID-19, enrolled during active disease.

The J gene is TRBJ2-3, the V gene TRBV5-1; 11 nucleotides line up with TRBD2. Germline V gene data show CDR1 as SGHRS and CDR2 as YFSETQ. The V segment lost 0 bases and the J segment 5 bases; nucleotides outside the gene matches: 5. This CDR3 is built from 16 residues. As DNA, the CDR3 is TGCGCCAGCAGCTTGGATGGGACTAGCGGCGTAGATACGCAGTATTTT. Protein sequence: CASSLDGTSGVDTQYF.

This sequence joins TRBV10-3 and TRBJ1-6; 9 bases line up with TRBD1. V lost 11 bases, J lost 7 bases, and 6 bases stayed unmatched. Germline V gene lookup returns CDR1 ENHRY and CDR2 SYGVKD. CDR3 length: 13 residues. The CDR3 spells CASGTGMNSPLHF. For the CDR3, the DNA is TGTGCCTCGGGGACAGGGATGAATTCACCCCTCCACTTT.

The chain carries TRBV27 and TRBJ2-3; TRBD1 agrees at 7 bases. V shed 7 bases and J 6 bases; nucleotides not matched to a gene: 10. The CDR3 has 14 residues. The V gene's germline CDR1 is MNHEY and CDR2 SMNVEV (reference sequence). The CDR3 DNA reads as TGTGCCAGCACCGTGGACAGGAACCGGGATACGCAGTATTTT. It yields the protein CASTVDRNRDTQYF.

This clone showed up just once. V is TRBV5-4 and J is TRBJ2-1; D call uncertain. The CDR3 is 13 residues long. The V gene's germline CDR1 is SGHNT and CDR2 YYREEE (reference sequence). Deletions cut 2 bases from V and 6 bases from J, with 9 bases between. The CDR3 bases are TGTGCCAGCAGCTTATCGTCGGGCAATGAGCAGTTCTTC. It encodes CASSLSSGNEQFF.

The chain is built from TRBV6-6 and TRBJ1-2; maybe TRBD1 (5 bases). V was pared by 7 bases and J by 6 bases, with 18 bases between. The CDR3 has 14 residues. CDR1 and CDR2 (germline): MNHNY, SVGAGI (reference sequence). CDR3 in DNA: TGTGCCAGCAAGAAGGGAGGGACGTTCGATGGCTACACCTTC. Translating gives CASKKGGTFDGYTF.

The genes are TRBV6-5 and TRBJ2-1; perhaps TRBD1 as D (6 bases). V was shortened by 0 bases and J by 6 bases, with 15 bases between the two germline ends. The CDR3 is 16 amino acids. Germline V gives CDR1 MNHEY, CDR2 SVGAGI. The CDR3 nucleotides are TGTGCCAGCAGTTACTCCCATGGACGAGGGGGCAATGAGCAGTTCTTC. Translating it yields CASSYSHGRGGNEQFF.